This TCR beta chain is drawn from a study of CD8+CD57+ T cells in acquired aplastic anemia. Sequencing involved patients with CD8+CD57+ cell expansion previously shown by flow cytometry. When blood sampling took place, the patients had received no therapy. Broader study findings: Overlapping CD8+ CDR3 repertoires of patients and controls contained approximately 28 shared sequences. The CD8+ Simpson's diversity of patients and controls was not significantly different.

The template used for profiling TCR beta VDJ and CDR3 was genomic DNA. TCRdb reprocessed the reads via MiXCR and lists one record per CDR3 protein. This sample has approximately 250,000 distinct CDR3 sequences; less than 85% occur once, and the top ten carry over 35%. A word on this clonotype: Its cognate antigen is unknown.

The CDR3 sequence is 12 residues long. V gave up 6 bases and J gave up 4 bases, with 12 bases separating them. Germline V gives CDR1 SQVTM, CDR2 ANQGSEA. The sample consisted of sorted CD4+, CD8+, or CD8+CD57+ T cells (not recorded which) from PBMCs. The V call is TRBV29-1, the J call TRBJ2-5; TRBD1 might be the D (5 bases). This receptor was taken from a human donor with aplastic anemia. The CDR3 sequence: CSVRTGAETQYF. DNA of the CDR3: TGCAGCGTCCGTACAGGAGCAGAGACCCAGTACTTC.